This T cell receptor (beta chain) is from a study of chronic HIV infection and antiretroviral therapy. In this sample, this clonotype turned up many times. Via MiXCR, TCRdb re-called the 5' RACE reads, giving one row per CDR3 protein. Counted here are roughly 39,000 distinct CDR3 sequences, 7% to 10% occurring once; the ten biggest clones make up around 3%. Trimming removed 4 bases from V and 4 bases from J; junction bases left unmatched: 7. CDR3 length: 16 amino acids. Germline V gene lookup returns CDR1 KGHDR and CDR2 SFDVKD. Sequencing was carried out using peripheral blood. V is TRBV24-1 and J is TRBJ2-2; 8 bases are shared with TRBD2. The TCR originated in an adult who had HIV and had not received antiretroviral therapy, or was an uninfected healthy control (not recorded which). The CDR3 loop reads CATSDQAGESTGELFF. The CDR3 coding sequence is TGTGCCACCAGTGACCAAGCGGGAGAGAGCACCGGGGAGCTGTTTTTT.